This T cell receptor (beta chain) stems from a study of beta chain features in type 1 diabetes. On this clone itself: As yet, its antigen is unknown.

V shed 7 bases and J 3 bases; nucleotides not matched to a gene: 9. Germline CDR1 reads MNHEY; CDR2 reads SVGAGI. The CDR3 sequence is 14 residues long. Notes on the study in general: All four CD4+ subsets from Type 1 diabetes patients carried moderately but significantly shorter TCRB CDR3s.

Each of the CD4+ naive, central memory, regulatory and stem cell-like memory populations was sorted via CD45RO/CCR7/CD25/CD127/CD95/CD27. Sorted cells reached over 95% purity in every population. The study reverse transcribed the entire isolated RNA, so it sequenced expressed TCRB transcripts. Data came from immunoSEQ multiplex PCR; TCRdb stores just in-frame clones and leaves some out. In the table there are roughly 450,000 clones, over 11% of which are singletons. Source material: naive CD4+ T cells from blood. The source of this sequence is a man aged 25-45 years in good health. J is TRBJ2-7 and V is TRBV6-5; TRBD2 agrees at 7 bases. The CDR3 DNA reads as TGTGCCAGCAAAAAAATGGCGGGGGACTACGAGCAGTACTTC. Translated, it gives CASKKMAGDYEQYF.